Each of the 2 T cell receptor beta chains below was sequenced from the same sample in a study of CD8 T cells in ankylosing spondylitis. Study conclusions and caveats: Typical of ankylosing spondylitis blood, it appeared, was a TCR beta motif of under 10 highly homologous variants.

Using its own MiXCR run on the 5' RACE reads, TCRdb lists one record per CDR3 protein. The table records more than 600,000 distinct CDR3 sequences, about 20% of them present only once. These receptors have no identified antigens. Material: blood, either unsorted or a sorted T cell fraction (not recorded which). The origin of the receptors is a male donor with ankylosing spondylitis.

This clonotype was seen a few times. DNA for the CDR3: TGTGCCAGCAGGGCAGGACAGCCGAACACCGGGGAGCTGTTTTTT. Its translation is CASRAGQPNTGELFF. The V call is TRBV2, the J call TRBJ2-2; a possible D gene is TRBD1 (6 bases). CDR3 length: 15 residues. V was trimmed by 6 bases and J by 0 bases, leaving 11 bases between them. CDR1 and CDR2 (germline): SNHLY, FYNNEI.

This clonotype was observed a few times. The V and J genes are TRBV6-5 and TRBJ1-2, with D uncertain. The CDR3 runs to 12 residues. CDR1 and CDR2 (germline): MNHEY, SVGAGI. Trimming took 10 bases from V and 8 from J, leaving 17 bases between them. The CDR3 region has the DNA TGTGCCATCGGTTCAAGGCTGGGGGGCTACACCTTC. It codes for CAIGSRLGGYTF.